The 30 T cell receptor beta chains below were found in one sample sequenced in a study of blood T cells in healthy people across ages. For the second PCR, which ran for about 7 to 11 cycles, a sample-barcoded 5' primer and a J-beta primer mix were used. TCRdb re-called the 5' RACE reads with MiXCR, one entry per CDR3 protein. This table has 1.5 million to 2 million distinct CDR3 sequences, roughly 50% appearing once. Sequencing was carried out using blood. The source of these receptors is a woman aged 40 to 49 in good health.

This chain uses TRBV20-1 with TRBJ2-4; a possible D gene is TRBD2 (5 bases). The V and J ends lost 4 bases and 0 bases respectively, with 16 bases between them. The CDR3 spans 16 residues. Germline CDR1 and CDR2: DFQATT and SNEGSKA (reference sequence). The CDR3 sequence: CSATEVAGLAKNIQYF. The CDR3 DNA is TGCAGTGCTACCGAGGTGGCAGGACTAGCCAAAAACATTCAGTACTTC.

This clonotype has only one observation. The V call is TRBV6-2 or TRBV6-3, the J call TRBJ1-5; D gene unclear. Between the trimmed V and J ends, which lost 2 bases and 0 bases, there was a span of 11 bases. The CDR3 covers 16 residues. Per germline, CDR1 MNHEY and CDR2 SVGEGT. The CDR3 loop is CASSYPTGYSNQPQHF. The CDR3 nucleotides are TGTGCCAGCAGTTACCCCACCGGGTATAGCAATCAGCCCCAGCATTTT.

The rearrangement uses TRBV5-1 and TRBJ2-5; 8 bases agree with TRBD2. This CDR3 is built from 17 residues. Germline CDR1 and CDR2: SGHRS and YFSETQ. Losses at the gene ends were 4 bases for V and 5 bases for J; bases not matched to a gene: 16. CDR3 sequence: CASSGLGSGTLGETQYF. CDR3 DNA: TGCGCCAGCAGCGGTCTCGGTAGCGGGACCCTCGGGGAGACCCAGTACTTC.

CDR3 residues: CASSSDSFSPLHF. CDR3 bases: TGTGCCAGCAGCTCCGACAGTTTTTCACCCCTCCACTTT. The V and J genes are TRBV7-3 and TRBJ1-6, with D tentatively TRBD1 (5 bases). The V end lost 4 bases, the J end lost 9 bases, and 10 bases lay between the germline ends. The CDR3 spans 13 residues. Germline CDR1 SGHTA, CDR2 FQGTGA.

Only a few counts were recorded for this clonotype. The chain has TRBV6-5 and TRBJ1-2; possible D gene TRBD1, 5 bases. This CDR3 region has 15 residues. Germline loops: CDR1 MNHEY, CDR2 SVGAGI. Trimming removed 0 bases from V and 0 bases from J, with 8 bases in between. The CDR3 protein is CASSYSDTSNYGYTF. The CDR3, as DNA: TGTGCCAGCAGTTACTCGGACACCTCTAACTATGGCTACACCTTC.

To note about this clonotype: Mismatch with germline at one junction end may stem from a read error. The CDR3 region is CASSLRTEKNERFF. The CDR3 nucleotides read TGTGCCAGCAGTCTACGGACGGAGAAAAATGAGCGGTTCTTC. The rearrangement links TRBV6-2 or TRBV6-3 to TRBJ2-1; no reliable D call. Germline-derived CDR1 and CDR2 are MNHEY and SVGEGT. CDR3 length equals 14 residues.

J is TRBJ2-3 and V is TRBV11-2; 12 bases match TRBD2. CDR3 length: 15 residues. The V and J ends lost 6 bases and 4 bases, in that order; junction bases with no gene match: 5. Germline V gene sequence: CDR1 SGHAT, CDR2 FQNNGV. CDR3 region: CASRRLAGAPDTQYF. CDR3 nucleotides: TGTGCCAGCAGGCGACTAGCGGGAGCCCCAGATACGCAGTATTTT.

The chain carries TRBV20-1 and TRBJ2-1, with D possibly being TRBD1 (5 bases). The CDR3 is made up of 11 amino acids. Germline loops: CDR1 DFQATT, CDR2 SNEGSKA (reference sequence). The V gene lost 6 bases and the J gene lost 7 bases, with 10 bases spanning the gap. The CDR3 DNA follows: TGCAGTGCATACCACAGGAATGAGCAGTTCTTC. Its translation: CSAYHRNEQFF.

The J gene is TRBJ2-3, the V gene TRBV6-5, with 9 bases that match TRBD1. In germline, CDR1 is MNHEY, CDR2 SVGAGI. Trimming removed 11 bases from V and 4 bases from J; junction bases left unmatched: 10. The CDR3 totals 14 residues. In nucleotides, the CDR3 is TGTGCCTGCTCTGGGACAGGGTCTCCAGATACGCAGTATTTT. Amino acids: CACSGTGSPDTQYF.

V and J are TRBV20-1 and TRBJ2-5; 9 nucleotides match TRBD2. This CDR3 is 15 amino acids long. V lost 0 bases to trimming and J lost 5 bases; unmatched junction nucleotides: 7. The germline V gene has CDR1 DFQATT and CDR2 SNEGSKA (reference sequence). DNA for the CDR3: TGCAGTGCTAGAGATTGGAGCGGGGGGAGGGAGACCCAGTACTTC. Its protein is CSARDWSGGRETQYF.

The chain is built from TRBV4-2 and TRBJ1-2; 9 bases fit TRBD1. The CDR3 runs 14 residues. Germline-derived CDR1 and CDR2 are LGHNA and YNFKEQ. The V gene end was trimmed by 0 bases and the J gene end by 7 bases; junction bases not matched to a gene: 3. CDR3 sequence: CASSQETGGSGYTF. DNA of the CDR3: TGTGCCAGCAGCCAAGAAACAGGGGGCAGTGGCTACACCTTC.

This CDR3 reads CASSQVPNTDTQYF. The DNA of the CDR3 is TGCGCCAGCAGCCAGGTCCCTAACACAGATACGCAGTATTTT. The chain is built from TRBV4-1 and TRBJ2-3; D gene ambiguous. Germline V gives CDR1 MGHRA, CDR2 YSYEKL. V lost 3 bases to trimming and J lost 2 bases, with 9 bases between them. The CDR3 sequence is 14 residues long.

Only a few counts were recorded for this clonotype. This chain connects TRBV27 to TRBJ2-7; tentatively, D is TRBD1 (6 bases). With 6 bases removed from V and 0 bases from J, the gap between germline ends came to 9 bases. Germline V CDR1 and CDR2: MNHEY, SMNVEV (reference sequence). The CDR3 is made up of 13 amino acids. In DNA, the CDR3 is TGTGCCAGCAGGAGGGGGTACTCCTACGAGCAGTACTTC. Encoded protein: CASRRGYSYEQYF.

The chain has TRBV5-1 and TRBJ1-1; D possibly corresponds to TRBD1 (5 bases). Germline values: CDR1 SGHRS, CDR2 YFSETQ. The CDR3 totals 16 residues. Trimming stripped 2 bases from V and 3 bases from J, with 17 bases between. The CDR3 nucleotides are TGCGCCAGCAGCTTCCCCAGGGACTCGGGGGACACTGAAGCTTTCTTT. Its translation is CASSFPRDSGDTEAFF. Full variable domain (remainder filled in from reference TRBV5-1 and TRBJ1-1): KAGVTQTPRYLIKTRGQQVTLSCSPISGHRSVSWYQQTPGQGLQFLFEYFSETQRNKGNFPGRFSGRQFSNSRSEMNVSTLELGDSALYLCASSFPRDSGDTEAFFGQGTRLTVV.

The rearrangement uses TRBV5-1 and TRBJ1-5; tentative D call: TRBD1 (5 bases). The germline CDR1 and CDR2 sequences are SGHRS and YFSETQ. V dropped 4 bases and J dropped 4 bases, with 15 bases sitting between them. The CDR3 covers 15 residues. CDR3 amino acids: CASSRDSTTNQPQHF. As DNA, the CDR3 is TGCGCCAGCAGCCGTGACAGCACCACTAATCAGCCCCAGCATTTT.

The chain employs TRBV5-1 and TRBJ2-1; no firm D call. The CDR3 spans 16 residues. V shed 0 bases and J shed 0 bases, with 10 bases lying between them. Germline loops: CDR1 SGHRS, CDR2 YFSETQ. CDR3 sequence: CASSLAIQFSYNEQFF. In DNA, the CDR3 is TGCGCCAGCAGCTTGGCAATACAGTTCTCCTACAATGAGCAGTTCTTC.

The chain carries TRBV12-5 and TRBJ2-1; a possible D gene is TRBD2 (6 bases). The V gene's germline CDR1 is LGHNT and CDR2 FRNRAP. Trimming pared 4 bases from V and 3 bases from J, leaving 10 bases between. The CDR3 is made up of 14 amino acids. This chain's CDR3 is CASGSGDGYNEQFF. The CDR3 DNA sequence: TGTGCTAGTGGTTCGGGGGATGGCTACAATGAGCAGTTCTTC.

This clonotype was seen a handful of times. The V call is TRBV28, the J call TRBJ1-2; 7 bases agree with TRBD1. The germline CDR1 and CDR2 sequences are MDHEN and SYDVKM. The CDR3 sequence is 15 residues long. J was trimmed by 3 bases and V by 5 bases; bases with no gene match: 9. Here the CDR3 DNA reads TGTGCCAGCAGTAGTATGTCAGGGGGGGACTATGGCTACACCTTC. The encoded protein is CASSSMSGGDYGYTF.

This clonotype was seen only a few times. V gene TRBV4-3 combines with J gene TRBJ2-7, with 9 bases matching TRBD1. Trimming took 0 bases from V and 3 from J; bases not matched to a gene: 6. The germline gives CDR1 LGHNA, CDR2 YSLEER. The CDR3 sequence is 16 residues long. The CDR3 reads CASSQDPETGGYEQYF. CDR3 nucleotides: TGCGCCAGCAGCCAAGATCCGGAGACAGGGGGCTACGAGCAGTACTTC.

This clonotype was seen only a few times. The chain couples TRBV4-2 to TRBJ1-2; tentative D call: TRBD1 (6 bases). Trimming stripped 1 base from V and 6 bases from J, with 15 bases between. Germline CDR1 is LGHNA and CDR2 is YNFKEQ. The CDR3 has 15 amino acids. The chain's CDR3 is CASSQGGTGSDGYTF. The CDR3 DNA is TGTGCCAGCAGCCAAGGGGGCACAGGGAGCGATGGCTACACCTTC.

For this clonotype: Compared with germline, one end of the junction differs, possibly owing to a read error. V is TRBV5-1 and J is TRBJ1-2; D possibly corresponds to TRBD1 (5 bases). Germline values: CDR1 SGHRS, CDR2 YFSETQ. CDR3 size: 13 residues. The CDR3 coding sequence is TGCGCCAGCAGGAGCGACAGAACCTATGGCCACACCTTC. Translating it yields CASRSDRTYGHTF.

This clonotype was found a few times. The chain uses TRBV20-1 and TRBJ1-5, with no clear D. The CDR3 spans 14 residues. V shed 5 bases and J shed 6 bases, with 17 bases lying between them. CDR1 and CDR2 (germline): DFQATT, SNEGSKA (reference sequence). The CDR3 loop reads CSARPRGVGQPQHF. The CDR3 DNA reads TGCAGTGCTCGCCCCCGGGGAGTGGGTCAGCCCCAGCATTTT.

This clonotype was observed a handful of times. The V and J genes are TRBV9 and TRBJ2-7; 7 bases are shared with TRBD1. CDR3 size: 15 residues. Germline CDR1 and CDR2: SGDLS and YYNGEE. Unmatched junction bases numbered 7, after V lost 0 bases and J lost 4 bases. The CDR3, as DNA: TGTGCCAGCAGCGTAGCTGGGACAGCAGGATACGAGCAGTACTTC. Translated, it gives CASSVAGTAGYEQYF.

The rearrangement links TRBV5-1 to TRBJ1-1; no clear D gene. The V gene's germline CDR1 is SGHRS and CDR2 YFSETQ. The CDR3 runs to 16 residues. V was cut by 6 bases and J by 0 bases, with 18 bases left in between. CDR3 region: CASTSGVLAVNTEAFF. Here the CDR3 DNA reads TGCGCCAGCACCTCTGGAGTATTAGCGGTGAACACTGAAGCTTTCTTT.

The chain recombines TRBV10-3 with TRBJ2-1; 12 bases map to TRBD2. From germline, CDR1 is ENHRY and CDR2 SYGVKD. The J segment lost 9 bases and the V segment lost 2 bases, leaving 8 bases of the junction unmatched. This CDR3 has 16 amino acids. As DNA, the CDR3 is TGTGCCATCAGTGAGATGGCTAGCGGGGGGGGAGGTGAGCAGTTCTTC. As protein: CAISEMASGGGGEQFF.

CDR3: CASSSAPGLWAYEQYF. The CDR3 nucleotides are TGTGCCAGCAGCTCAGCCCCCGGGCTCTGGGCCTACGAGCAGTACTTC. The chain employs TRBV7-2 and TRBJ2-4, with no clear D. The J call may be faulty, since TRBJ2-7 better matches the DNA end. The CDR3 totals 16 residues. Germline loops: CDR1 SGHTA, CDR2 FQGNSA.

This clonotype has a handful of counts. The chain has TRBV11-1 and TRBJ2-3; 7 positions agree with TRBD1. This CDR3 spans 14 amino acids. Losses at the gene ends were 4 bases for V and 5 bases for J; bases not matched to a gene: 6. Germline V gene lookup returns CDR1 SGHAT and CDR2 FQDESV (reference sequence). The CDR3 DNA sequence: TGTGCCAGCAGCTACCGACAGGGAGAAGATACGCAGTATTTT. Amino acids: CASSYRQGEDTQYF.

In this sample, this clonotype turned up a few times. The genes are TRBV4-3 and TRBJ1-1, with 8 bases that match TRBD1. The germline V gene encodes CDR1 LGHNA and CDR2 YSLEER. With V trimmed by 0 bases and J by 7 bases, 7 bases remained unmatched. The CDR3 spans 15 residues. The CDR3 loop reads CASSQDRGLSCEAFF. CDR3 DNA sequence: TGCGCCAGCAGCCAAGACAGGGGGCTATCATGTGAAGCTTTCTTT.

This clonotype has only a few counts. The chain couples TRBV20-1 to TRBJ2-7, with 9 bases fitting TRBD1. V was clipped by 2 bases and J by 5 bases; unmatched bases: 4. The germline gives CDR1 DFQATT, CDR2 SNEGSKA (reference sequence). The CDR3 loop spans 13 amino acids. CDR3 in amino acids: CSARLGQGNEQYF. The CDR3, as DNA: TGCAGTGCTAGACTTGGACAGGGGAACGAGCAGTACTTC.

The chain couples TRBV7-9 to TRBJ1-2, with a tentative D call TRBD1 (6 bases). Per germline, CDR1 SEHNR and CDR2 FQNEAQ (reference sequence). V lost 5 bases and J 5 bases, leaving 18 bases between the germline ends. The CDR3 contains 15 residues. The CDR3 spells CASSPSRGQMYGYTF. The CDR3 DNA sequence: TGTGCCAGCAGCCCCTCCCGGGGGCAGATGTATGGCTACACCTTC.